This T cell receptor (beta chain) was recovered during a study of radiation and T cells in renal cell carcinoma. Libraries were prepared by immunoSEQ multiplex PCR; TCRdb keeps only in-frame clonotypes and omits some of them. The table lists 150,000 or so clones, less than 90% of them singletons. Trimming cost V 4 bases and J 0 bases, with 11 bases left between them. The CDR3 is made up of 15 amino acids. Germline lookup yields CDR1 SGDLS and CDR2 YYNGEE. Time point of the sample: baseline pretreatment blood. The sample's treatment: 15 Gy SBRT to primary tumor, nephrectomy 4 weeks later. The clonotype was recovered from a woman in her 70s with renal cell carcinoma. This chain links TRBV9 with TRBJ2-1, with TRBD2 as a possible D gene (6 bases). The sample consisted of blood, taken from a patient whose treatment included radiotherapy and nephrectomy. In DNA, the CDR3 is TGTGCCAGCAGCCTTGGCGGGGACTCCTACAATGAGCAGTTCTTC. Translation gives CASSLGGDSYNEQFF.